The following is a T cell receptor (beta chain) sequence with its context. The data are from a study of graft-versus-host responses after intestinal transplantation. The overall study: In this cohort, recipients had multivisceral, liver-intestinal, or isolated intestinal transplants. All of the recipients had induction that used anti-thymocyte globulin, then tacrolimus and steroids for approximately 3 years.

Graft samples were processed, releasing intraepithelial and lamina propria lymphocytes. Only in-frame clones appear in the TCRdb table, and some are missing; sequencing was by immunoSEQ multiplex PCR. The repertoire consists of just under 6,500 clones, with around 82% occurring once and the leading ten covering roughly 8%. V lost 0 bases and J lost 4; bases outside the gene matches: 10. The CDR3 runs to 18 residues. CDR1 and CDR2 (germline): SGHTA, FQGNSA. Sequencing was performed on ileum tissue, taken roughly 300 days after intestinal transplant. The V call is TRBV7-2, the J call TRBJ2-1; TRBD2 aligns across 9 bases. The receptor was derived from a human patient who received an intestinal transplant, so some T cells may come from the graft donor. This CDR3 reads CASSLAFWVLAGYNEQFF. Here the CDR3 DNA reads TGTGCCAGCAGCTTAGCATTTTGGGTTCTAGCGGGATACAATGAGCAGTTCTTC.